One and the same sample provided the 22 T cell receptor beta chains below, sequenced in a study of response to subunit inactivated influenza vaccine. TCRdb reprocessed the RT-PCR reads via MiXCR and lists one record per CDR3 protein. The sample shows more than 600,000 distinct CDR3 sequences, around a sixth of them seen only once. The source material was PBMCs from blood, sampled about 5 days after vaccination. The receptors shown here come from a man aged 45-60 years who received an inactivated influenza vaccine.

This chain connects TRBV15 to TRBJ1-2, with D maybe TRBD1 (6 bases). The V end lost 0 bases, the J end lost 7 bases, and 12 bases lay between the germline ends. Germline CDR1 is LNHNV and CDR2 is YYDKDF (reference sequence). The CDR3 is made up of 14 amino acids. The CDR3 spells CATSREGTGRGYTF. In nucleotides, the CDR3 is TGTGCCACCAGCAGAGAGGGTACAGGGCGTGGCTACACCTTC.

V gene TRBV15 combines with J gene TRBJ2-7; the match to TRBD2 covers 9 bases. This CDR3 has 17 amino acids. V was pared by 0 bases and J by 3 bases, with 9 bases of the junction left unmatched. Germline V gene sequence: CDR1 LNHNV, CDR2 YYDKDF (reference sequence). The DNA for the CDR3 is TGTGCCACCAGCAGAGATACGGGTAGCGGGAGTATCTACGAGCAGTACTTC. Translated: CATSRDTGSGSIYEQYF.

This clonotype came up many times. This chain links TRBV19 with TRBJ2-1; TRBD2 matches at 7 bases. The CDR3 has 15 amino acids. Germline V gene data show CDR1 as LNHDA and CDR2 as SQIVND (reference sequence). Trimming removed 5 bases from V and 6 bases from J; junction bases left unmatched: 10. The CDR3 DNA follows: TGTGCCAGTAGTCAGCGGGGTAAGCCTTTCAATGAGCAGTTCTTC. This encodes CASSQRGKPFNEQFF.

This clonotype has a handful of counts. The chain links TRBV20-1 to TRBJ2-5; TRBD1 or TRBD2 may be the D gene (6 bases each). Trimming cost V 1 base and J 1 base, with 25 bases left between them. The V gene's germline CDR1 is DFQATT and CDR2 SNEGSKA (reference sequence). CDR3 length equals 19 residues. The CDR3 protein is CSARGAVGGLSSGQETQYF. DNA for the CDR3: TGCAGTGCTAGAGGCGCCGTGGGGGGCCTTTCCTCGGGCCAAGAGACCCAGTACTTC.

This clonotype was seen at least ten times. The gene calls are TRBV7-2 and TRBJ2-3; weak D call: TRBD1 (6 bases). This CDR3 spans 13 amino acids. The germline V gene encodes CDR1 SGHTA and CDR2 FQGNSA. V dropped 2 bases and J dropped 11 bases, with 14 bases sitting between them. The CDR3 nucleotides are TGTGCCAGCAGCTTATTCAGGGGTAAAGAGCAGTATTTT. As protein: CASSLFRGKEQYF.

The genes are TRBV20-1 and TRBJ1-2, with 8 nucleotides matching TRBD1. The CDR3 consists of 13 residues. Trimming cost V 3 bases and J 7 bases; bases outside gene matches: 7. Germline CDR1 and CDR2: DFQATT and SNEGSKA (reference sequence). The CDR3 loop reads CSASRDRLRGYTF. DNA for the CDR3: TGCAGTGCTAGTAGGGACAGGTTACGTGGCTACACCTTC.

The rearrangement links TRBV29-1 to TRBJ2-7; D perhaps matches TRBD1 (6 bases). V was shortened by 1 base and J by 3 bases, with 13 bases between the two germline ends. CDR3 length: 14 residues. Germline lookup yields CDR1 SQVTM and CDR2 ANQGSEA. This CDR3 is CSVEGQGMGYEQYF. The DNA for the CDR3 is TGCAGCGTTGAAGGGCAGGGGATGGGCTACGAGCAGTACTTC.

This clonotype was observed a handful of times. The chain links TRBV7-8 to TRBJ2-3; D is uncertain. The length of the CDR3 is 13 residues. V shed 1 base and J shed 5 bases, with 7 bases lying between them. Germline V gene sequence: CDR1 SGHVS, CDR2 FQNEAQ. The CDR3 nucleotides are TGTGCCAGCAGCTTAGTTTGGGAAGATACGCAGTATTTT. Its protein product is CASSLVWEDTQYF.

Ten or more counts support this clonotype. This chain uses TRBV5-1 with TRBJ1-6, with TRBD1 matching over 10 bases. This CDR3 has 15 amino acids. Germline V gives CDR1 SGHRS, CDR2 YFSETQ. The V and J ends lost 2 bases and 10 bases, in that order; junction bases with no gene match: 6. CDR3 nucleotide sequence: TGCGCCAGCAGCTTATCCGGGACAGGGGTCTCACCCCTCCACTTT. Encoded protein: CASSLSGTGVSPLHF.

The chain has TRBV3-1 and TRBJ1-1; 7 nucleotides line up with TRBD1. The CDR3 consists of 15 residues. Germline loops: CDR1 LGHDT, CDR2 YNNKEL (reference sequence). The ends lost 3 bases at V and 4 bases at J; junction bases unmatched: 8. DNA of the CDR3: TGTGCCAGCAGCCACTTTACGACAGGGACCACTGAAGCTTTCTTT. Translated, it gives CASSHFTTGTTEAFF.

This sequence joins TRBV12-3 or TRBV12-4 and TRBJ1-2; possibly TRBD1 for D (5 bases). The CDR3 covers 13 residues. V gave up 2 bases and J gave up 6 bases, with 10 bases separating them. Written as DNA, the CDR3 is TGTGCCAGCAGTTTACTTCCCAGGGATGGCTACACCTTC. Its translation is CASSLLPRDGYTF.

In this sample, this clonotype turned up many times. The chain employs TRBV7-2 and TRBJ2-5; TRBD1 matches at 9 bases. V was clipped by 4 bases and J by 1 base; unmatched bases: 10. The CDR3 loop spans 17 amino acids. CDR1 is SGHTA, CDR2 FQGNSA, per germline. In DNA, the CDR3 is TGTGCCAGCAGCTCGGGACAGGGAGTATGGGGCCAAGAGACCCAGTACTTC. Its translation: CASSSGQGVWGQETQYF.

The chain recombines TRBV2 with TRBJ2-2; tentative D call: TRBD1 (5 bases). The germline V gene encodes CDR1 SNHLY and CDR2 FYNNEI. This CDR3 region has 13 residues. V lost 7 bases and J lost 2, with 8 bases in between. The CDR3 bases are TGTGCCAGCAACAGGCAAAACACCGGGGAGCTGTTTTTT. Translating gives CASNRQNTGELFF.

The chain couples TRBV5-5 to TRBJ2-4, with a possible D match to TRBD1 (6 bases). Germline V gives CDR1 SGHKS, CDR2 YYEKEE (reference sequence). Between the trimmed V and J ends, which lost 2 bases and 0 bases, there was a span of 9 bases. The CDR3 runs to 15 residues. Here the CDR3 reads CASSFGQRAKNIQYF. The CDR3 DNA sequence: TGTGCCAGCAGCTTTGGACAGAGAGCCAAAAACATTCAGTACTTC. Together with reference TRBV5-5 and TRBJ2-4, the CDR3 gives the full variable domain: DAGVTQSPTHLIKTRGQQVTLRCSPISGHKSVSWYQQVLGQGPQFIFQYYEKEERGRGNFPDRFSARQFPNYSSELNVNALLLGDSALYLCASSFGQRAKNIQYFGAGTRLSVL.

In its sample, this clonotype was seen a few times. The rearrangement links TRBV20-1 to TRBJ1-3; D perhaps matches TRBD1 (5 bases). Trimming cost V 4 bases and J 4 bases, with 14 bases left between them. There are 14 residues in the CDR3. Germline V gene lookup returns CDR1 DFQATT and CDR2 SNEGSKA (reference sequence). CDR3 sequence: CSATARDHGNTIYF. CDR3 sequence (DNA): TGCAGTGCTACGGCTAGGGACCACGGAAACACCATATATTTT.

The CDR3 loop is CASSYRVTAGELFF. CDR3 DNA: TGTGCCAGCAGTTACAGGGTGACCGCCGGGGAGCTGTTTTTT. V gene TRBV6-5 combines with J gene TRBJ2-2; D not certain. The CDR3 sequence is 14 residues long. Trimming left V 2 bases short and J 6 bases short, with 10 bases between. CDR1 and CDR2 from the germline V gene are MNHEY and SVGAGI.

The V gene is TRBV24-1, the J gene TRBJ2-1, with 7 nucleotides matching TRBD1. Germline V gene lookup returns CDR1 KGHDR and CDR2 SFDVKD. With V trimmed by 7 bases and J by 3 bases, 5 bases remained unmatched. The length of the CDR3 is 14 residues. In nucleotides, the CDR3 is TGTGCCACCAGCGACGGGACAGTCTACAATGAGCAGTTCTTC. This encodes CATSDGTVYNEQFF.

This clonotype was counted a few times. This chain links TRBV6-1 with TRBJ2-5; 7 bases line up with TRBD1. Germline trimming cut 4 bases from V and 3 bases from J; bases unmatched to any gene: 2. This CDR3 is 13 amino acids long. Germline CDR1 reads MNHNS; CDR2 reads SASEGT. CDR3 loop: CASSAGQEETQYF. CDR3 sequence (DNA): TGTGCCAGCAGTGCTGGACAGGAAGAGACCCAGTACTTC.

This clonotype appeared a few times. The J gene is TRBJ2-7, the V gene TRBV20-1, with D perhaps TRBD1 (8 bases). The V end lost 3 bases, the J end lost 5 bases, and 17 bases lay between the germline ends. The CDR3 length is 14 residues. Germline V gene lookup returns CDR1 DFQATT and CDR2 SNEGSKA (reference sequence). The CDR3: CSARSTGGVNEQYF. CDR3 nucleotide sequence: TGCAGTGCTAGGTCAACAGGGGGGGTCAACGAGCAGTACTTC.

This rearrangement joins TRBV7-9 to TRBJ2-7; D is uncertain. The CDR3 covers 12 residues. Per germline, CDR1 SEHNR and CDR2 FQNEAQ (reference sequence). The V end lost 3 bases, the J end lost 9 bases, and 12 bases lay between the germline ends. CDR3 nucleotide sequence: TGTGCCAGCAGCTTGGATGACTCAAGGCAGTACTTC. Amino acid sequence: CASSLDDSRQYF.

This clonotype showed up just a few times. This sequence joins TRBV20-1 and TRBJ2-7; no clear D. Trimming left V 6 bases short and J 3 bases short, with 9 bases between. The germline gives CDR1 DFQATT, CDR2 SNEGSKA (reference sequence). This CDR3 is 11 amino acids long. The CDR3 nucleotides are TGCAGTGCCATCCAAGACTACGAGCAGTACTTC. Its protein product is CSAIQDYEQYF.

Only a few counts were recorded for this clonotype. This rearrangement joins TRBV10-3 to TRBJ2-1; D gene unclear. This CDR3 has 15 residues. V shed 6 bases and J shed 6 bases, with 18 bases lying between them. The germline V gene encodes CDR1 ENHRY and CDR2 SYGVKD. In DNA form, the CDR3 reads TGTGCCATCAGCGATATCCAGGCCCTAAGCAATGAGCAGTTCTTC. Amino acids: CAISDIQALSNEQFF.